These 14 T cell receptor beta chains were all obtained from the same sample, sequenced in a study of blood T cell repertoires in COVID-19. Clones were sequenced by immunoSEQ multiplex PCR, and TCRdb holds only the in-frame ones, with some missing. In the table there are roughly 270,000 clones, over 75% of which are singletons. The specimen was peripheral blood. These receptors were collected from a man in his fifties or sixties with active or convalescent COVID-19.

The chain has TRBV30 and TRBJ1-3; D is unresolved. The CDR3 is 13 residues long. Germline CDR1 GTSNPN, CDR2 SVGIG (reference sequence). V lost 3 bases and J 4 bases, leaving 10 bases between the germline ends. The CDR3 reads CAWREPPGNTIYF. CDR3 nucleotides: TGTGCCTGGAGGGAGCCCCCCGGAAACACCATATATTTT.

J is TRBJ1-1 and V is TRBV7-2; D gene unclear. CDR1 and CDR2 from the germline V gene are SGHTA and FQGNSA. The V end was cut by 6 bases, the J end by 4 bases, with 18 bases between. The CDR3 contains 15 residues. The CDR3 sequence: CASSRTAGLSTEAFF. Here the CDR3 DNA reads TGTGCCAGCAGTCGCACCGCGGGGTTGAGCACTGAAGCTTTCTTT.

The chain joins TRBV7-2 to TRBJ2-1; TRBD2 matches at 10 bases. The CDR3 sequence is 16 residues long. Germline values: CDR1 SGHTA, CDR2 FQGNSA. J lost 2 bases, V lost 1 base, and 2 bases had no gene match. In DNA, the CDR3 is TGTGCCAGCAGCTTAGTAGGGACTAGCGCCTACAATGAGCAGTTCTTC. As protein: CASSLVGTSAYNEQFF.

The rearrangement links TRBV5-4 to TRBJ2-5, with D perhaps matching TRBD1 (6 bases). The CDR3 length is 14 residues. V was trimmed by 5 bases and J by 9 bases, leaving 20 bases between them. Germline V gene sequence: CDR1 SGHNT, CDR2 YYREEE (reference sequence). The CDR3 nucleotides read TGTGCCAGCAGAGGGGACATTCAAGAGGGGGCCCAGTACTTC. Amino acid sequence: CASRGDIQEGAQYF.

This rearrangement joins TRBV7-3 to TRBJ2-7; 7 bases match TRBD2. Germline assignment: CDR1 SGHTA and CDR2 FQGTGA. The CDR3 covers 16 residues. V lost 5 bases, J lost 2 bases, and 12 bases stayed unmatched. Here the CDR3 DNA reads TGTGCCAGCAGCCCCCCGGGAAGCGGGACCACCTACGAGCAGTACTTC. It yields the protein CASSPPGSGTTYEQYF.

The chain recombines TRBV29-1 with TRBJ2-5; D gene unclear. V lost 7 bases to trimming and J lost 5 bases, with 17 bases between them. This CDR3 comprises 13 residues. The germline CDR1 and CDR2 sequences are SQVTM and ANQGSEA. DNA of the CDR3: TGCAGCGGTTTAGGAGATTCGAGGGAGACCCAGTACTTC. Translating it yields CSGLGDSRETQYF.

Comments on this clone: At one end the junction does not follow the germline gene, possibly because of a read error. The rearrangement links TRBV7-7 to TRBJ1-1, with D possibly TRBD1 on 5 matching bases. The CDR3 loop spans 20 amino acids. Looked up from germline, CDR1 is SSHAT and CDR2 is FNYEAQ (reference sequence). The CDR3 DNA reads TGTGCTAGCAGCTTAATACCCGCCGGGGGGAGGATGGTTATGAACACTGAAGCTTTCTTT. Its translation is CASSLIPAGGRMVMNTEAFF.

The chain recombines TRBV5-1 with TRBJ1-2; TRBD1 is a possible D gene (5 bases). CDR3 length: 12 residues. CDR1 is SGHRS, CDR2 YFSETQ, per germline. V was clipped by 7 bases and J by 7 bases, with 14 bases between them. The CDR3 nucleotides are TGCGCCAGCCGCCGGGAGGGGAGTGGCTACACCTTC. Translation gives CASRREGSGYTF.

The rearrangement links TRBV5-1 to TRBJ2-1, with D uncertain. Looked up from germline, CDR1 is SGHRS and CDR2 is YFSETQ. Trimming took off 3 bases at V and 4 bases at J, with 8 bases between the two ends. The CDR3 consists of 13 residues. This chain's CDR3 is CASSSSRYNEQFF. In nucleotides, the CDR3 is TGCGCCAGCAGCTCAAGCCGATACAATGAGCAGTTCTTC.

This clone was observed many times. The chain couples TRBV24-1 to TRBJ2-2; 8 nucleotides match TRBD2. CDR1 is KGHDR and CDR2 is SFDVKD in the germline V gene. V was pared by 7 bases and J by 6 bases, with 6 bases of the junction left unmatched. This CDR3 has 14 residues. The CDR3 region has the DNA TGTGCCACCAGGGGAGCGGGAGACCCCGGGGAGCTGTTTTTT. This codes for CATRGAGDPGELFF.

The chain combines TRBV6-5 with TRBJ2-7; D is possibly TRBD1 (6 bases). The ends were cut back, 6 bases at V and 7 bases at J, with 10 bases in the middle. CDR3 length: 11 residues. Germline V lookup: CDR1 MNHEY, CDR2 SVGAGI. CDR3 sequence reads: CASSTRGEQYF. DNA of the CDR3: TGTGCCAGCAGCACTAGGGGGGAGCAGTACTTC.

This sequence joins TRBV11-2 and TRBJ2-5, with D perhaps matching TRBD2 (6 bases). Per the germline V gene, CDR1 is SGHAT and CDR2 is FQNNGV. The CDR3 has 14 residues. The germline V and J ends were trimmed by 5 bases and 1 base, with 11 bases remaining between them. The CDR3 DNA reads as TGTGCCAGCAGCCTCGGACTAACCCAAGAGACCCAGTACTTC. Its protein product is CASSLGLTQETQYF.

The chain combines TRBV29-1 with TRBJ2-3; D remains unclear. The CDR3 spans 10 residues. Deletions cut 3 bases from V and 5 bases from J, with 3 bases between. The V gene's germline CDR1 is SQVTM and CDR2 ANQGSEA. The CDR3 loop is CSVDRDTQYF. CDR3 bases: TGCAGCGTTGATAGAGATACGCAGTATTTT.

This rearrangement joins TRBV2 to TRBJ2-3, with no clear D. Between the trimmed V and J ends, which lost 7 bases and 4 bases, there was a span of 15 bases. The CDR3 totals 14 residues. Germline CDR1 SNHLY, CDR2 FYNNEI. As DNA, the CDR3 is TGTGCCAGCACCAGGCAGGAAGGATCAGATACGCAGTATTTT. Encoded protein: CASTRQEGSDTQYF.